The 17 T cell receptor beta chains listed next were all sequenced from one sample in a study of T cells in Graves' hyperthyroidism and ophthalmopathy. From RNA transcripts, TCR beta CDR3 regions were amplified. HTBI primers were used for first-round RT-PCR of the TCR CDR3. Each CDR3 protein gets one entry after TCRdb re-called the multiplex PCR reads with MiXCR. In the table there are 300,000 to 400,000 distinct CDR3 sequences, approximately 15% of which are singletons. Specimen: blood. The source of these receptors is a woman aged 30 to 39 with Graves' hyperthyroidism.

The chain joins TRBV20-1 to TRBJ2-1; the match to TRBD2 covers 10 bases. The CDR3 runs to 16 residues. Germline CDR1 reads DFQATT; CDR2 reads SNEGSKA (reference sequence). Trimming cost V 4 bases and J 1 base; bases outside gene matches: 7. CDR3 amino acids: CSATSGRAVSYNEQFF. DNA of the CDR3: TGCAGTGCTACCAGCGGGAGGGCCGTTTCCTACAATGAGCAGTTCTTC.

This clonotype was picked up a small number of times. Given a much more abundant clone one base away, this may be a read error. The chain employs TRBV20-1 and TRBJ2-1, with TRBD2 identical over 9 bases. Trimming removed 3 bases from V and 9 bases from J; junction bases left unmatched: 6. There are 13 residues in the CDR3. Looked up from germline, CDR1 is DFQATT and CDR2 is SNEGSKA (reference sequence). The chain's CDR3 is CSASSGSMSEQFF. The DNA of the CDR3 is TGCAGTGCTAGTAGCGGGAGTATGAGTGAGCAGTTCTTC.

The genes are TRBV14 and TRBJ2-7; perhaps TRBD2 as D (5 bases). CDR3 size: 14 residues. The germline CDR1 and CDR2 sequences are SGHDN and FVKESK. V dropped 3 bases and J dropped 3 bases, with 12 bases sitting between them. The DNA of the CDR3 is TGTGCCAGCAGCCACTTGGGAGAGAACTACGAGCAGTACTTC. This translates into CASSHLGENYEQYF.

This clonotype was seen repeatedly, ten times or more. The V call is TRBV20-1, the J call TRBJ2-1; 13 bases map to TRBD2. After removal of 4 bases from V and 10 bases from J, the junction contained 7 bases not matched to a gene. This CDR3 is built from 14 residues. Germline-derived CDR1 and CDR2 are DFQATT and SNEGSKA (reference sequence). The CDR3 DNA is TGCAGTGCTACAGGACTAGCGGGAGTCGGCGAGCAGTTCTTC. Encoded protein: CSATGLAGVGEQFF.

The table lists this clonotype with a few counts. The CDR3 DNA sequence: TGCAGCGTTGGGGGGGGAGGTAATCAGCCCCAGCATTTT. Translating gives CSVGGGGNQPQHF. The chain combines TRBV29-1 with TRBJ1-5; possibly TRBD1 for D (5 bases). The CDR3 totals 13 residues. Looked up from germline, CDR1 is SQVTM and CDR2 is ANQGSEA. Trimming took off 4 bases at V and 4 bases at J, with 11 bases between the two ends.

This clonotype was seen ten or more times. The chain links TRBV24-1 to TRBJ2-7; 9 bases are shared with TRBD1. V lost 6 bases, J lost 0 bases, and 5 bases stayed unmatched. The CDR3 extends over 15 amino acids. Germline loops: CDR1 KGHDR, CDR2 SFDVKD. The CDR3 protein is CATSPGTGNSYEQYF. Written as DNA, the CDR3 is TGTGCCACCAGTCCAGGGACAGGGAACTCCTACGAGCAGTACTTC.

DNA for the CDR3: TGTGCCAGCAGCGTCAGTGAGGGTAACAATGAGCAGTTCTTC. Its translation: CASSVSEGNNEQFF. The chain joins TRBV9 to TRBJ2-1; D possibly corresponds to TRBD2 (5 bases). Germline lookup yields CDR1 SGDLS and CDR2 YYNGEE. Trimming took off 2 bases at V and 5 bases at J, with 11 bases between the two ends. The CDR3 sequence is 14 residues long. Full variable domain (missing parts from reference TRBV9 and TRBJ2-1): DSGVTQTPKHLITATGQRVTLRCSPRSGDLSVYWYQQSLDQGLQFLIQYYNGEERAKGNILERFSAQQFPDLHSELNLSSLELGDSALYFCASSVSEGNNEQFFGPGTRLTVL.

This clonotype showed up many times. The chain has TRBV2 and TRBJ1-1, with 9 bases lining up with TRBD1. The trim removed 6 bases at V and 3 bases at J, leaving 5 bases unmatched. This CDR3 has 14 amino acids. Germline CDR1 and CDR2: SNHLY and FYNNEI. The CDR3 nucleotides read TGTGCCAGCAGCGGGGGACAGGGCTACACTGAAGCTTTCTTT. This encodes CASSGGQGYTEAFF. Variable domain in full (rest from reference TRBV2 and TRBJ1-1): EPEVTQTPSHQVTQMGQEVILRCVPISNHLYFYWYRQILGQKVEFLVSFYNNEISEKSEIFDDQFSVERPDGSNFTLKIRSTKLEDSAMYFCASSGGQGYTEAFFGQGTRLTVV.

This clonotype was seen many times. This chain uses TRBV6-1 with TRBJ2-1, with TRBD2 matching 7 bases. Germline values: CDR1 MNHNS, CDR2 SASEGT. This CDR3 region has 15 residues. J was trimmed by 8 bases and V by 5 bases; bases with no gene match: 12. CDR3 sequence: CASSPGLVVPHEQFF. The CDR3 DNA reads TGTGCCAGCAGTCCCGGACTAGTAGTTCCCCATGAGCAGTTCTTC.

This clonotype has just a few counts. The J gene is TRBJ2-1, the V gene TRBV6-2 or TRBV6-3; 7 nucleotides agree with TRBD1. J lost 7 bases, V lost 8 bases, and 8 bases had no gene match. Germline V gene lookup returns CDR1 MNHEY and CDR2 SVGEGT. The CDR3 sequence is 13 residues long. This CDR3 reads CASQNRGSNEQFF. For the CDR3, the DNA is TGTGCCAGCCAAAACAGGGGCTCGAATGAGCAGTTCTTC.

This clonotype was seen repeatedly, ten times or more. The chain has TRBV7-3 and TRBJ2-1; 7 nucleotides line up with TRBD2. CDR1 SGHTA and CDR2 FQGTGA come from the germline V gene. V shed 5 bases and J 14 bases; nucleotides not matched to a gene: 12. The CDR3 covers 13 residues. The CDR3 sequence is CASSPRYGGRKFF. In DNA form, the CDR3 reads TGTGCCAGCAGCCCAAGGTATGGCGGGAGAAAGTTCTTC.

This clonotype was picked up many times. The V call is TRBV5-4, the J call TRBJ2-7; D remains unclear. Trimming cost V 4 bases and J 4 bases, with 15 bases left between them. The germline V gene encodes CDR1 SGHNT and CDR2 YYREEE (reference sequence). The CDR3 sequence is 14 residues long. CDR3 DNA sequence: TGTGCCAGCAGCCCCCAAGTGGGAAGGTACGAGCAGTACTTC. It specifies CASSPQVGRYEQYF. The complete variable domain, with remaining parts taken from reference TRBV5-4 and TRBJ2-7, reads ETGVTQSPTHLIKTRGQQVTLRCSSQSGHNTVSWYQQALGQGPQFIFQYYREEENGRGNFPPRFSGLQFPNYSSELNVNALELDDSALYLCASSPQVGRYEQYFGPGTRLTVT.

As for this clonotype: Since a much larger clone is just one base distant, this may be a read error. The chain employs TRBV2 and TRBJ2-5; D gene uncertain. Trimming shortened V by 3 bases and J by 5 bases, and 19 bases separated the two germline ends. Germline CDR1 SNHLY, CDR2 FYNNEI. CDR3 length: 16 residues. The CDR3: CASSDRSESSSETQYF. DNA of the CDR3: TGTGCCAGCAGTGACCGGTCTGAGAGTTCCTCGGAGACCCAGTACTTC. The variable domain in full, with the rest retrieved from reference TRBV2 and TRBJ2-5, is EPEVTQTPSHQVTQMGQEVILRCVPISNHLYFYWYRQILGQKVEFLVSFYNNEISEKSEIFDDQFSVERPDGSNFTLKIRSTKLEDSAMYFCASSDRSESSSETQYFGPGTRLLVL.

The rearrangement uses TRBV7-9 and TRBJ2-2, with TRBD1 as a possible D gene (5 bases). The CDR3 has 16 amino acids. Germline CDR1 SEHNR, CDR2 FQNEAQ (reference sequence). Trimming removed 5 bases from V and 0 bases from J, with 13 bases in between. CDR3 region: CASSDVNRPNTGELFF. The DNA of the CDR3 is TGTGCCAGCAGCGACGTTAACAGGCCGAACACCGGGGAGCTGTTTTTT.

This clonotype was counted a single time. This clone may be a read error of a much larger clone one base away. The gene calls are TRBV27 and TRBJ1-5; D unresolved. The CDR3 covers 13 residues. V lost 0 bases and J lost 9, with 9 bases in between. From germline, CDR1 is MNHEY and CDR2 SMNVEV (reference sequence). The CDR3 DNA follows: TGTGCCAGCAGTTTATCCCGGGATCGGCCCCAGCATTTT. Its translation: CASSLSRDRPQHF.

This clonotype has at least ten counts. This rearrangement joins TRBV28 to TRBJ1-6; D remains unclear. The CDR3 runs 15 residues. Trimming took off 1 base at V and 7 bases at J, with 11 bases between the two ends. Germline assignment: CDR1 MDHEN and CDR2 SYDVKM. Written as DNA, the CDR3 is TGTGCCAGCAGTTTATTGCCGACGGGGAATTCACCCCTCCACTTT. This codes for CASSLLPTGNSPLHF.

This clonotype occurred a few times. The V call is TRBV19, the J call TRBJ2-3, with a weak D call TRBD2 (6 bases). CDR1 LNHDA and CDR2 SQIVND come from the germline V gene (reference sequence). V gave up 4 bases and J gave up 10 bases, with 12 bases separating them. The CDR3 runs to 12 residues. The CDR3 sequence: CASSTSSGPQYF. Here the CDR3 DNA reads TGTGCCAGTAGTACCTCAAGCGGGCCGCAGTATTTT.